The 23 T cell receptor beta chains below all came from one sample that was sequenced in a study of response to subunit inactivated influenza vaccine. TCRdb called the RT-PCR reads again in MiXCR, with one record for every CDR3 protein. The sample lists roughly 650,000 distinct CDR3 sequences, roughly 15% occurring once. Sequencing was performed on PBMCs from blood, taken around 15 days before vaccination. The receptors shown here come from a man in his forties or fifties who received an inactivated influenza vaccine.

This clonotype was picked up a small number of times. The chain joins TRBV18 to TRBJ2-7; 7 bases fit TRBD1. The V gene end was trimmed by 1 base and the J gene end by 7 bases; junction bases not matched to a gene: 1. This CDR3 comprises 12 residues. CDR1 and CDR2 from the germline V gene are KGHSH and LQKENI. CDR3 nucleotides: TGTGCCAGCTCACCACTGGGACAGGAGCAGTACTTC. As protein: CASSPLGQEQYF.

This clonotype was recorded many times. This rearrangement joins TRBV12-3 or TRBV12-4 to TRBJ1-3; no reliable D call. Trimming shortened V by 5 bases and J by 1 base, and 9 bases separated the two germline ends. CDR3 length: 14 amino acids. The CDR3 sequence: CASSPRRSGNTIYF. Written as DNA, the CDR3 is TGTGCCAGCAGTCCCCGTCGGTCTGGAAACACCATATATTTT.

This clonotype was seen many times. The V call is TRBV7-6, the J call TRBJ1-1, with no clear D. Germline values: CDR1 SGHVS, CDR2 FNYEAQ. V lost 10 bases and J 0 bases, leaving 21 bases between the germline ends. This CDR3 region has 16 residues. The CDR3 loop reads CAKKVGQPNMNTEAFF. The CDR3 DNA reads as TGTGCCAAAAAGGTCGGGCAGCCCAATATGAACACTGAAGCTTTCTTT.

This clonotype has just a few counts. The chain joins TRBV12-3 or TRBV12-4 to TRBJ2-4; 10 positions match TRBD2. This CDR3 spans 14 amino acids. The V and J ends lost 5 bases and 4 bases, in that order; junction bases with no gene match: 2. CDR3 residues: CASSTGLAKNIQYF. CDR3 nucleotides: TGTGCCAGCAGTACGGGACTAGCGAAAAACATTCAGTACTTC.

J is TRBJ2-2 and V is TRBV9; D may be TRBD2 (5 bases). The V gene's germline CDR1 is SGDLS and CDR2 YYNGEE. Trimming removed 3 bases from V and 4 bases from J, with 13 bases in between. This CDR3 contains 15 residues. CDR3 DNA: TGTGCCAGCAGCGCAAGGAGAGGGTCCACCGGGGAGCTGTTTTTT. Protein: CASSARRGSTGELFF.

The CDR3 region has the DNA TGTGCCAGCAGCCAAGATCTGTCACAAACCTACGAGCAGTACTTC. This encodes CASSQDLSQTYEQYF. The chain has TRBV4-2 and TRBJ2-7; D not resolved. The V gene's germline CDR1 is LGHNA and CDR2 YNFKEQ. There are 15 residues in the CDR3. The V and J ends lost 0 bases and 2 bases respectively, with 11 bases between them.

Many counts were recorded for this clonotype. The CDR3 spells CASSWDVSSIQYF. CDR3 nucleotides: TGTGCCAGCAGTTGGGACGTTAGCAGCATTCAGTACTTC. The V call is TRBV12-3 or TRBV12-4, the J call TRBJ2-4; either TRBD1 or TRBD2 may fit D (5 bases each). This CDR3 has 13 residues. With 4 bases removed from V and 9 bases from J, the gap between germline ends came to 13 bases.

V usage is TRBV5-1 and J usage is TRBJ2-1; D is unclear. V lost 2 bases and J 2 bases, leaving 11 bases between the germline ends. The CDR3 spans 15 residues. Germline-derived CDR1 and CDR2 are SGHRS and YFSETQ. The CDR3 here is CASSFGDLAYNEQFF. The CDR3 DNA reads TGCGCCAGCAGCTTCGGCGACCTCGCCTACAATGAGCAGTTCTTC.

This clonotype was seen only a few times. The chain links TRBV6-1 to TRBJ2-1, with D maybe TRBD2 (6 bases). V was shortened by 0 bases and J by 6 bases, with 12 bases between the two germline ends. CDR1 and CDR2 (germline): MNHNS, SASEGT. The CDR3 extends over 15 amino acids. CDR3 coding DNA: TGTGCCAGCAGTGAAGCGTTGGGGAGGATCAATGAGCAGTTCTTC. Its translation is CASSEALGRINEQFF.

This clonotype was counted a few times. V and J are TRBV27 and TRBJ2-7; possible D gene TRBD1, 6 bases. CDR1 is MNHEY and CDR2 is SMNVEV in the germline V gene (reference sequence). V was clipped by 3 bases and J by 2 bases, with 11 bases between them. CDR3 length: 14 residues. DNA of the CDR3: TGTGCCAGCAGTTTGGTCAGGGGAACCTACGAGCAGTACTTC. Translating it yields CASSLVRGTYEQYF.

The chain combines TRBV4-2 with TRBJ2-7; 7 bases align to TRBD1. The CDR3 sequence is 17 residues long. Germline loops: CDR1 LGHNA, CDR2 YNFKEQ. The J segment lost 5 bases and the V segment lost 2 bases, leaving 15 bases of the junction unmatched. The CDR3 sequence: CASSQPRIGTDLDEQYF. CDR3 DNA sequence: TGTGCCAGCAGCCAACCACGAATCGGGACAGATTTGGACGAGCAGTACTTC.

The chain links TRBV29-1 to TRBJ2-7, with D perhaps matching TRBD2 (5 bases). Germline V gene lookup returns CDR1 SQVTM and CDR2 ANQGSEA. CDR3 length: 13 amino acids. V was cut by 1 base and J by 0 bases, with 7 bases left in between. CDR3 sequence: CSVEVGDSYEQYF. The DNA for the CDR3 is TGCAGCGTTGAAGTCGGGGACTCCTACGAGCAGTACTTC.

Comments on this clonotype: The junction does not match germline at one end; this may be a read error. The rearrangement joins TRBV9 to TRBJ2-3, with 14 positions matching TRBD2. The CDR3 covers 16 residues. Germline CDR1 and CDR2: SGDLS and YYNGEE. The CDR3 nucleotides read TGTGCCAGCAGCGTTACCGGGACTAGCGGGAGCGATACGCAGTCTTTT. This codes for CASSVTGTSGSDTQSF. Supplemented by reference TRBV9 and TRBJ2-3, the full variable domain reads DSGVTQTPKHLITATGQRVTLRCSPRSGDLSVYWYQQSLDQGLQFLIQYYNGEERAKGNILERFSAQQFPDLHSELNLSSLELGDSALYFCASSVTGTSGSDTQSFGPGTRLTVL.

The rearrangement joins TRBV28 to TRBJ2-5; 9 positions agree with TRBD2. CDR1 MDHEN and CDR2 SYDVKM come from the germline V gene. J gave up 9 bases and V 7 bases, and 15 bases lay outside the gene matches. The CDR3 has 15 residues. The CDR3 protein is CASNPIPGGRASQYF. CDR3 DNA sequence: TGTGCCAGCAACCCTATACCAGGCGGGAGGGCCTCCCAGTACTTC.

The chain employs TRBV24-1 and TRBJ1-5; 8 bases fit TRBD1. Germline values: CDR1 KGHDR, CDR2 SFDVKD. This CDR3 is built from 14 residues. The V segment lost 3 bases and the J segment 5 bases; nucleotides outside the gene matches: 2. In nucleotides, the CDR3 is TGTGCCACCAGTGATGGACAGGGTGATCAGCCCCAGCATTTT. The encoded protein is CATSDGQGDQPQHF.

This chain connects TRBV28 to TRBJ2-5, with 8 positions matching TRBD2. CDR3 length: 14 residues. Looked up from germline, CDR1 is MDHEN and CDR2 is SYDVKM. The V segment lost 5 bases and the J segment 4 bases; nucleotides outside the gene matches: 6. CDR3 amino acids: CASSPSGGVETQYF. CDR3 in DNA: TGTGCCAGCAGTCCGAGCGGGGGAGTAGAGACCCAGTACTTC.

The CDR3 nucleotides are TGTGCCAGCAGGGCCCCAGGGGGCACTAGATCCGGGGAGCTGTTTTTT. It specifies CASRAPGGTRSGELFF. The chain recombines TRBV12-3 or TRBV12-4 with TRBJ2-2; 8 positions match TRBD1. CDR3 length: 16 residues. Trimming at V came to 6 bases and at J to 6 bases, leaving 12 bases not matched to a gene.

This clonotype came up a few times. The V and J genes are TRBV5-1 and TRBJ2-1; D call uncertain. This CDR3 region has 14 residues. CDR1 SGHRS and CDR2 YFSETQ come from the germline V gene. V lost 0 bases to trimming and J lost 4 bases, with 8 bases between them. The CDR3 is CASSLESIYNEQFF. Written as DNA, the CDR3 is TGCGCCAGCAGCTTGGAGTCTATTTACAATGAGCAGTTCTTC.

This clonotype came up a few times. The chain combines TRBV2 with TRBJ1-5; 8 bases fit TRBD1. Per germline, CDR1 SNHLY and CDR2 FYNNEI. The V segment lost 7 bases and the J segment 0 bases; nucleotides outside the gene matches: 5. This CDR3 comprises 15 residues. As DNA, the CDR3 is TGTGCCAGCAAGACAGGGGTGGGTAGCAATCAGCCCCAGCATTTT. Amino acid sequence: CASKTGVGSNQPQHF. The whole variable domain, remainder taken from reference TRBV2 and TRBJ1-5, is EPEVTQTPSHQVTQMGQEVILRCVPISNHLYFYWYRQILGQKVEFLVSFYNNEISEKSEIFDDQFSVERPDGSNFTLKIRSTKLEDSAMYFCASKTGVGSNQPQHFGDGTRLSIL.

This clonotype occurred a few times. A read error may be the cause here, since a much bigger clone is one base away. The CDR3 DNA reads TGTGCCAGCAGTTTATCCGGGAACTCCGGGGAGCTGTTTTTT. Translation gives CASSLSGNSGELFF. The chain uses TRBV27 and TRBJ2-2; tentatively, D is TRBD2 (5 bases). CDR3 length equals 14 residues. Germline V gene sequence: CDR1 MNHEY, CDR2 SMNVEV (reference sequence).

The V gene is TRBV21-1, the J gene TRBJ1-6; no DNA check was done on the table's D call, TRBD1. TRBV21-1 is listed as a pseudogene. The CDR3 has 15 residues. The CDR3 protein is CASSRPPEGSSPLHF. CDR3 bases: TGTGCCAGCAGCCGCCCCCCTGAAGGAAGTTCACCCCTCCACTTT.

This clonotype is a singleton in its sample. V is TRBV5-5 and J is TRBJ2-5; D possibly matches TRBD1 or TRBD2 (6 bases each). This CDR3 comprises 16 residues. Trimming took off 0 bases at V and 3 bases at J, with 15 bases between the two ends. Germline loops: CDR1 SGHKS, CDR2 YYEKEE (reference sequence). The CDR3 DNA reads TGTGCCAGCAGCTTGGGCATAGGGGGAGGAAAAGAGACCCAGTACTTC. Its translation is CASSLGIGGGKETQYF.

CDR3 coding DNA: TGTGCCAGCAGCTTAGACAGGGGGCGAGGCGAGCAGTACTTC. Its protein product is CASSLDRGRGEQYF. The chain employs TRBV7-2 and TRBJ2-7; 9 bases align to TRBD1. Germline V gene sequence: CDR1 SGHTA, CDR2 FQGNSA. There are 14 residues in the CDR3. After removal of 1 base from V and 6 bases from J, the junction contained 4 bases not matched to a gene. Combining the CDR3 with reference TRBV7-2 and TRBJ2-7 gives the whole variable domain GAGVSQSPSNKVTEKGKDVELRCDPISGHTALYWYRQSLGQGLEFLIYFQGNSAPDKSGLPSDRFSAERTGGSVSTLTIQRTQQEDSAVYLCASSLDRGRGEQYFGPGTRLTVT.